This is a list of T cell receptor beta chains from one sample in a study of shared clonotypes between healthy human individuals. The table came from immunoSEQ multiplex PCR; TCRdb's copy has only in-frame clones and leaves some out. The sample contains approximately 2,200,000 clones, about 93% of which appear only once. Specimen: naive CD8+ T cells from PBMCs. Receptors were obtained from a man aged 18 to 29 in good health. Some clones in this sample may be carry-over from other donors' samples. CDR3s include the opening cysteine and the closing phenylalanine or tryptophan. A D gene is named only where the DNA matches it firmly. Size is stated for part of the rows, as once, few or many counts, or as a class when the clone is expanded.

abundance	v_gene	j_gene	d_gene	CDR3aa	CDR3nt
-	TRBV6-4	TRBJ2-1	TRBD2	CASSDSGTSGYNEQFF	TGTGCCAGCAGTGACTCCGGGACTAGCGGTTACAATGAGCAGTTCTTC
-	TRBV4-1	TRBJ1-5	TRBD1	CASSIIGGPGNQPQHF	TGCGCCAGCAGTATAATAGGGGGCCCCGGCAATCAGCCCCAGCATTTT
-	TRBV5-6	TRBJ2-7	-	CASSLGSGVGEQYF	TGTGCCAGCAGCTTGGGGTCAGGGGTTGGCGAGCAGTACTTC
-	TRBV4-2	TRBJ2-1	-	CASSQAFDEQFF	TGTGCCAGCAGCCAAGCTTTCGATGAGCAGTTCTTC
once	TRBV5-4	TRBJ2-7	-	CASSPKIAGDQYF	TGTGCCAGCAGCCCAAAAATTGCCGGGGACCAGTACTTC
-	TRBV7-6	TRBJ1-2	TRBD1	CASSLAGTAINYGYTF	TGTGCCAGCAGCTTGGCCGGGACAGCTATAAACTATGGCTACACCTTC
-	TRBV11-1	TRBJ2-7	TRBD1	CASSLAGTGKQQYF	TGTGCCAGCAGCTTAGCTGGGACAGGAAAACAGCAGTACTTC
-	TRBV19	TRBJ1-5	-	CASSMSGTQPQHF	TGTGCCAGTAGTATGTCAGGGACCCAGCCCCAGCATTTT
-	TRBV6-1	TRBJ1-3	-	CASSGKGGLQGNTIYF	TGTGCCAGCAGTGGAAAGGGGGGCTTGCAAGGAAACACCATATATTTT
-	TRBV7-3	TRBJ2-3	-	CASSRGGTDTQYF	TGTGCCAGCAGCCGAGGGGGCACAGATACGCAGTATTTT
-	TRBV4-3	TRBJ2-1	TRBD1	CASSQDWGQGGLWQFF	TGCGCCAGCAGCCAAGATTGGGGACAGGGAGGGTTGTGGCAGTTCTTC
-	TRBV9	TRBJ2-2	-	CASSVLQDYTGELFF	TGTGCCAGCAGCGTGTTGCAGGACTACACCGGGGAGCTGTTTTTT
-	TRBV19	TRBJ1-2	TRBD1	CASSPGTGNYGYTF	TGTGCCAGTAGTCCCGGGACAGGGAACTATGGCTACACCTTC
-	TRBV6-6	TRBJ2-1	-	CASIGSPNDEQFF	TGTGCCAGCATCGGCAGCCCAAACGATGAGCAGTTCTTC
-	TRBV29-1	TRBJ1-2	-	CSVDVTTDYGYTF	TGCAGCGTTGATGTCACTACTGACTATGGCTACACCTTC
-	TRBV6-6	TRBJ2-7	TRBD1	CASRKTGTGNYEQYF	TGTGCCAGCAGGAAAACCGGGACAGGGAACTACGAGCAGTACTTC
-	TRBV27	TRBJ2-1	-	CASSPLSVSAIRGSYNEQFF	TGTGCCAGCAGCCCGCTTAGTGTGTCGGCTATCAGGGGCTCCTACAATGAGCAGTTCTTC
-	TRBV9	TRBJ2-7	-	CASSAAGGLGYEQYF	TGTGCCAGCAGCGCAGCAGGGGGGCTCGGCTACGAGCAGTACTTC
-	TRBV18	TRBJ1-1	TRBD1	CASSVSKGQDLNTEAFF	TGTGCCAGCTCAGTTTCTAAGGGACAGGACTTGAACACTGAAGCTTTCTTT
-	TRBV7-9	TRBJ1-2	-	CASSSAWLKGVTGYTF	TGTGCCAGCAGCTCGGCGTGGTTGAAGGGAGTAACTGGCTACACCTTC
-	TRBV27	TRBJ2-6	-	CASSLYYVSGANVLTF	TGTGCCAGCAGTTTATATTACGTCTCTGGGGCCAACGTCCTGACTTTC
-	TRBV29-1	TRBJ2-5	TRBD1	CSVQTGLETQYF	TGCAGCGTTCAGACAGGGCTGGAGACCCAGTACTTC
-	TRBV28	TRBJ2-1	TRBD2	CASSLLREGDEQFF	TGTGCCAGCAGTCTCCTCCGGGAGGGGGATGAGCAGTTCTTC
-	TRBV13	TRBJ2-5	TRBD2	CASSLGRSGPETQYF	TGTGCCAGCAGCTTAGGACGTAGCGGGCCCGAGACCCAGTACTTC
-	TRBV27	TRBJ1-1	TRBD1	CASRELGQQEAFF	TGTGCCAGCAGGGAACTGGGACAGCAGGAAGCTTTCTTT
-	TRBV2	TRBJ1-1	-	CASRKRGTYFMNTEAFF	TGTGCCAGCCGAAAGCGGGGTACCTACTTCATGAACACTGAAGCTTTCTTT
-	TRBV7-2	TRBJ2-3	TRBD2	CASREGSGRTDTQYF	TGTGCCAGCAGGGAGGGTAGCGGGAGGACAGATACGCAGTATTTT
once	TRBV5-6	TRBJ2-1	-	CASSPGLYTAFF	TGTGCCAGCAGCCCGGGACTGTACACCGCGTTCTTC
-	TRBV27	TRBJ1-1	-	CASSLPAMDTEAFF	TGTGCCAGCAGCCTTCCCGCCATGGACACTGAAGCTTTCTTT
-	TRBV6-1	TRBJ1-2	-	CASSEDERKRGGYTF	TGTGCCAGCAGTGAAGATGAGAGGAAGAGGGGAGGCTACACCTTC
-	TRBV11-2	TRBJ2-1	TRBD2	CASSLSGTSGTHEQFF	TGTGCCAGCAGCTTATCCGGGACTAGCGGGACCCATGAGCAGTTCTTC
-	TRBV2	TRBJ1-2	-	CASNSGLGYGYTF	TGTGCCAGCAACTCAGGGTTGGGCTATGGCTACACCTTC
-	TRBV27	TRBJ2-7	TRBD2	CASSLLSPGGVVYEQYF	TGTGCCAGCAGTTTGTTATCCCCGGGAGGGGTCGTGTACGAGCAGTACTTC